Sequencing of this T cell receptor (beta chain) was carried out in a study of brain T cells in children with intractable seizures. The study, taken as a whole, reports: Patients' HCMV serostatus was unknown; virus specificity rests on CDR3 similarity alone.

With respect to this clone: Antigen: not known. This sample includes further DNA sequences coding for the same CDR3.

With 0 bases removed from V and 10 bases from J, the gap between germline ends came to 7 bases. The CDR3 extends over 12 amino acids. Germline V gene lookup returns CDR1 MNHEY and CDR2 SVGAGI. Time point given: blood from clinic visit 5 months post-surgery; TSC patient then seizure free. Surgery cases with the highest brain T cell transcript signatures were chosen for sequencing. Before surgery, patients took at least one anti-epileptic drug. Generated by immunoSEQ multiplex PCR, the TCRdb table keeps only in-frame clones and is missing some. This sample yields about 340,000 clones, of which 93% are seen a single time; roughly 6% belongs to the top ten.

The chain combines TRBV6-5 with TRBJ2-1, with D uncertain. The sample consisted of peripheral blood, taken 4 to 5 months after surgery. The receptor was derived from a boy in the first two years of life with tuberous sclerosis and intractable seizures. The CDR3 DNA reads TGTGCCAGCAGTTACTCGACTGGAGAGCAGTTCTTC. Protein: CASSYSTGEQFF.